The clone carrying this T cell receptor beta chain was detected only once. The protocol was immunoSEQ multiplex PCR, while the TCRdb copy is restricted to in-frame clones and leaves out a portion. The sample holds roughly 90,000 clones; roughly 91% are singletons and the top ten take 4.3%. The source of the sample is a study of T cell changes during pregnancy in multiple sclerosis. This CDR3 is 12 amino acids long. Per the germline V gene, CDR1 is ENHRY and CDR2 is SYGVKD. The chain links TRBV10-3 to TRBJ1-3; 7 positions agree with TRBD1. The receptor was isolated from a female donor with multiple sclerosis, enrolled in a pregnancy study. Sequencing was performed on peripheral blood, taken in the first trimester of pregnancy. The CDR3 loop is CGTTGVGNTIYF. The CDR3 nucleotides are TGTGGCACAACAGGGGTCGGAAACACCATATATTTT.